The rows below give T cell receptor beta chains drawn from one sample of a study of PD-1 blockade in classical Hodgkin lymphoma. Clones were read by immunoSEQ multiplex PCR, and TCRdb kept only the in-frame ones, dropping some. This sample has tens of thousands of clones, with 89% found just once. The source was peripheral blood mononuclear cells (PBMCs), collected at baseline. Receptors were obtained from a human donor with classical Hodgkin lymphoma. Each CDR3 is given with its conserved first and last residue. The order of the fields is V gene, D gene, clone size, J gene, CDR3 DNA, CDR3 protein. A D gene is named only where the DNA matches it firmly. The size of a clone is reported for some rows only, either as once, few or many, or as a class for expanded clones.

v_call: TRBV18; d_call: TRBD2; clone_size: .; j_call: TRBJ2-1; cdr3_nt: TGTGCCAGCTCACCTCCCGGGGGGGAAGGTAATGAGCAGTTCTTC; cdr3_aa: CASSPPGGEGNEQFF
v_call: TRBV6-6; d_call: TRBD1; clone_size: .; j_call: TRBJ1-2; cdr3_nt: TGTGCCAGCAGTTACCGAGGACAGGGGCCTAACTATGGCTACACCTTC; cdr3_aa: CASSYRGQGPNYGYTF
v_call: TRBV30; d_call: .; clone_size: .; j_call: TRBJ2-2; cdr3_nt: TGTGCCTGGAGTTTAGGTCTCACCGGGGAGCTGTTTTTT; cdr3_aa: CAWSLGLTGELFF
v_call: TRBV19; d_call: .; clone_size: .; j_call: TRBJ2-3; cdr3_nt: TGTGCCAGTAGTATTGGACCACCTGACACAGATACGCAGTATTTT; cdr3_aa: CASSIGPPDTDTQYF
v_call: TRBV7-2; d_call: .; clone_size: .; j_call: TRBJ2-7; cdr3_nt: TGTGCCAGCGCGAGGGGGGGCACCTCCTACGAGCAGTACTTC; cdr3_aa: CASARGGTSYEQYF
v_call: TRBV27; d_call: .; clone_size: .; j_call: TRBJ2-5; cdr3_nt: TGTGCCAGCAGTTACCGGGGCCCTGAAGAGACCCAGTACTTC; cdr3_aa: CASSYRGPEETQYF
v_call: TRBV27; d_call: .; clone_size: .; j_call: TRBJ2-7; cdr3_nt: TGTGCCAGCAGTTTAGCAGCGGGCTTCTACGAGCAGTACTTC; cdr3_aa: CASSLAAGFYEQYF
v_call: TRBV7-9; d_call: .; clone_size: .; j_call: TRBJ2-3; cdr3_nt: TGTGCCAGCAGCTTTATAACAGATACGCAGTATTTT; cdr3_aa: CASSFITDTQYF
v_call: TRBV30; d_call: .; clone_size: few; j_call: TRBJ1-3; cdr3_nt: TGTGCCTGGAGTGTAAGAAACACCATATATTTT; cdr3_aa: CAWSVRNTIYF
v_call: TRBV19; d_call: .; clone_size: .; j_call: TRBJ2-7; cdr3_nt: TGTGCCAGTGCCCCCACGGCGACCTACGAGCAGTACTTC; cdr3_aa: CASAPTATYEQYF
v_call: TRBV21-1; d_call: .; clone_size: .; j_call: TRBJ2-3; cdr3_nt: TGTGCCAGCAGCAAAGGGCGACAGGCTAGCACAGATACGCAGTATTTT; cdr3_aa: CASSKGRQASTDTQYF
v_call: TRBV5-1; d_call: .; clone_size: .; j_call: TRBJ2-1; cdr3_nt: TGCGCCAGCAGCTTAAGCGCTTCCTACAATGAGCAGTTCTTC; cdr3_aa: CASSLSASYNEQFF
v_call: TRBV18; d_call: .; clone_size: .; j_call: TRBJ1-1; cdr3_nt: TGTGCCAGCTCACCAAGACACGACACTGAAGCTTTCTTT; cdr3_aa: CASSPRHDTEAFF
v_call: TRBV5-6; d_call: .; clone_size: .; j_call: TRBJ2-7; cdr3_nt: TGTGCCAGCAGCTTAGGTACGTACGAGCAGTACTTC; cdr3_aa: CASSLGTYEQYF
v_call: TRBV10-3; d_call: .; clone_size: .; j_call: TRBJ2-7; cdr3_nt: TGTGCCATCAGTGCAGGGGTCCAATTCTACGAGCAGTACTTC; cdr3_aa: CAISAGVQFYEQYF
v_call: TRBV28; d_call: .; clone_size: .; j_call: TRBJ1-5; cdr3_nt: TGTGCCAGCAGTTTATTTGTGGGATCCTCGGGTCAGCCCCAGCATTTT; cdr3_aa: CASSLFVGSSGQPQHF
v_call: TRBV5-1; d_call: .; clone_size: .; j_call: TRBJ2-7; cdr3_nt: TGCGCCAGCAGCTTGGACCTTGCGGGCCCGCGGGTGCAGTACTTC; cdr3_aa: CASSLDLAGPRVQYF
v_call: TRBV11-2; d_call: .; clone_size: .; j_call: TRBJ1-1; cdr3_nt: TGTGCCAGCAGTCATGGACAGAAAACAAACAAGGACACTGAAGCTTTCTTT; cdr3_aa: CASSHGQKTNKDTEAFF
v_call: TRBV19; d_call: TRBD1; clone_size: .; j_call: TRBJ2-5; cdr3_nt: TGTGCCAGTAGTACCGGGACAGGGAGAATCCGGGAGACCCAGTACTTC; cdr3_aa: CASSTGTGRIRETQYF
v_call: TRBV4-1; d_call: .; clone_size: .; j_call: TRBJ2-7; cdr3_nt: TGCGCCAGCAGCCAAGAGGCTCCCCCCCGGACCTACGAGCAGTACTTC; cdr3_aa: CASSQEAPPRTYEQYF
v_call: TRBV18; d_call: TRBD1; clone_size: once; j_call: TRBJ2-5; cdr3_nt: TGTGCCAGCTCACTCAACCGGGACAGGGGGGAGACCCAGTACTTC; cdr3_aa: CASSLNRDRGETQYF
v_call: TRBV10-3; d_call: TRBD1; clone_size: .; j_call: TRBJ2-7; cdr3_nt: TGTGCCATCAGCGACAGGGCCCCATACGAGCAGTACTTC; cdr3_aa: CAISDRAPYEQYF
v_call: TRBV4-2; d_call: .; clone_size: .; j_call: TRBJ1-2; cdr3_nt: TGTGCCAGCAGCCAAGGGCAACGGACAGCGGGTGGCTACACCTTC; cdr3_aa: CASSQGQRTAGGYTF
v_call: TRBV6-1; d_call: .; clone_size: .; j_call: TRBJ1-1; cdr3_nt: TGTGCCAGCCGCAGGGGCGTAAACACTGAAGCTTTCTTT; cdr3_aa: CASRRGVNTEAFF
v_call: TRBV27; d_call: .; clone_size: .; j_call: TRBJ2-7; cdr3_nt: TGTGCCAGCAGTTCGGTGACAGGCCTTTACGAGCAGTACTTC; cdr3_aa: CASSSVTGLYEQYF
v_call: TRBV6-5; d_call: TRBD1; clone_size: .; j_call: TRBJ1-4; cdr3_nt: TGTGCCAGCAGATGGGCCCAGGGGGCTTCGGAAAAACTGTTTTTT; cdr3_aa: CASRWAQGASEKLFF